The source of this T cell receptor (beta chain) is a study of blood T cell repertoires in COVID-19. In the original analysis: Reference gene primer amplification gave estimated nucleated cell counts. Only in-frame clones appear in the TCRdb table, and some are missing; sequencing was by immunoSEQ multiplex PCR. For V, J and clone size, that table is used; D and trimming come from the DNA. Of tens of thousands of clones detected, approximately 92% appear once; the ten largest clones hold less than 8.5%. The clonotype originates from a human donor in a cohort sampled during active COVID-19. The sequenced sample was peripheral blood.

CDR3 residues: CASSQGGTVKETQYF. CDR3 nucleotides: TGCGCCAGCAGCCAGGGCGGGACAGTGAAAGAGACCCAGTACTTC. The chain uses TRBV5-1 and TRBJ2-5, with D perhaps TRBD1 (7 bases). CDR1 and CDR2 (germline): SGHRS, YFSETQ. CDR3 length: 15 amino acids. Trimming left V 4 bases short and J 3 bases short, with 16 bases between.